A single sample gave rise to the 25 T cell receptor beta chains below, sequenced in a study of cytomegalovirus exposure and HLA in healthy donors. Primers for the PCR totalled 60 Vbeta and 13 Jbeta. Data came from immunoSEQ multiplex PCR; TCRdb stores just in-frame clones and leaves some out. The sample carries around 150,000 clones, roughly four fifths recorded once. Sequenced material: PBMCs. Source of these receptors: a man aged 50 or older in good health and CMV-seropositive.

V usage is TRBV18 and J usage is TRBJ2-2; 12 nucleotides match TRBD1. The CDR3 is 16 residues long. Germline V gives CDR1 KGHSH, CDR2 LQKENI. Unmatched junction bases numbered 0, after V lost 0 bases and J lost 4 bases. The chain's CDR3 is CASSPPGQGATGELFF. The CDR3 region has the DNA TGTGCCAGCTCACCACCGGGACAGGGGGCCACCGGGGAGCTGTTTTTT.

The chain links TRBV21-1 to TRBJ1-1. TRBV21-1 is noted as a pseudogene. This CDR3 spans 14 amino acids. The CDR3 bases are TGTGCCAGCAGCAAAGGGCGGTTGAACACTGAAGCTTTCTTT. Translating gives CASSKGRLNTEAFF.

A single count supports this clone. CDR3 nucleotides: TGTGCCAGCAGTTTATCTTCCAGGGTGAACACTGAAGCTTTCTTT. It yields the protein CASSLSSRVNTEAFF. The rearrangement joins TRBV27 to TRBJ1-1; D may be TRBD1 (5 bases). This CDR3 spans 15 amino acids. Trimming removed 0 bases from V and 0 bases from J, with 8 bases in between. The germline CDR1 and CDR2 sequences are MNHEY and SMNVEV (reference sequence).

On this clone: Other DNA sequences in the same sample also yield this CDR3. The CDR3 DNA follows: TGTGCCATCCAGAGCGGGACAGGGGATCCCTATAATTCACCCCTCCACTTT. It is translated as CAIQSGTGDPYNSPLHF. The J gene is TRBJ1-6, the V gene TRBV10-3; TRBD1 agrees at 10 bases. Looked up from germline, CDR1 is ENHRY and CDR2 is SYGVKD. CDR3 length: 17 amino acids. Germline trimming cut 8 bases from V and 2 bases from J; bases unmatched to any gene: 9.

The rearrangement uses TRBV7-2 and TRBJ1-4, with TRBD1 as a possible D gene (5 bases). Germline-derived CDR1 and CDR2 are SGHTA and FQGNSA. The CDR3 contains 15 residues. The ends were cut back, 0 bases at V and 4 bases at J, with 9 bases in the middle. CDR3 DNA sequence: TGTGCCAGCAGCTTAGCGGCGGGGGTTAATGAAAAACTGTTTTTT. This encodes CASSLAAGVNEKLFF.

The chain couples TRBV5-1 to TRBJ1-1; TRBD1 aligns across 7 bases. The CDR3 contains 17 residues. The J segment lost 0 bases and the V segment lost 0 bases, leaving 8 bases of the junction unmatched. The germline V gene has CDR1 SGHRS and CDR2 YFSETQ. CDR3 in DNA: TGCGCCAGCAGCTTGGGGGACAGAGCCAGCATGAACACTGAAGCTTTCTTT. Translated, it gives CASSLGDRASMNTEAFF.

This chain joins TRBV5-1 and TRBJ2-4, with D possibly being TRBD1 (6 bases). The CDR3 is 14 amino acids. Germline-derived CDR1 and CDR2 are SGHRS and YFSETQ. Trimming left V 0 bases short and J 4 bases short, with 8 bases between. The CDR3 protein is CASSLDGTKNIQYF. The CDR3 region has the DNA TGCGCCAGCAGCTTGGACGGGACAAAAAACATTCAGTACTTC.

V and J are TRBV7-2 and TRBJ1-3; D is ambiguous. V lost 4 bases and J lost 0, with 13 bases in between. Germline V gene data show CDR1 as SGHTA and CDR2 as FQGNSA. The CDR3 is made up of 16 amino acids. The chain's CDR3 is CASSSDTFISGNTIYF. The CDR3 bases are TGTGCCAGCAGCTCTGACACCTTCATCTCTGGAAACACCATATATTTT.

This clone was detected a few times. The chain recombines TRBV28 with TRBJ1-1; a possible D gene is TRBD1 (5 bases). Germline V gives CDR1 MDHEN, CDR2 SYDVKM. This CDR3 has 14 residues. The germline V and J ends were trimmed by 8 bases and 6 bases, with 19 bases remaining between them. CDR3 DNA: TGTGCCAGCGCTACCCTGGGGGGTTTGCCTGAAGCTTTCTTT. The encoded protein is CASATLGGLPEAFF. Variable domain in full (rest from reference TRBV28 and TRBJ1-1): DVKVTQSSRYLVKRTGEKVFLECVQDMDHENMFWYRQDPGLGLRLIYFSYDVKMKEKGDIPEGYSVSREKKERFSLILESASTNQTSMYLCASATLGGLPEAFFGQGTRLTVV.

J is TRBJ1-1 and V is TRBV30; 7 bases are a match to TRBD1. CDR1 is GTSNPN and CDR2 is SVGIG in the germline V gene (reference sequence). This CDR3 has 11 residues. V lost 6 bases and J lost 6; bases outside the gene matches: 4. CDR3 coding DNA: TGTGCCTGTCAAACAGGGGCTGAAGCTTTCTTT. It is translated as CACQTGAEAFF.

V and J are TRBV23-1 and TRBJ2-2; no definite D call. TRBV23-1 is an open reading frame, and its role is uncertain. CDR3 length: 15 residues. The V end was cut by 6 bases, the J end by 1 base, with 12 bases between. The CDR3 nucleotides read TGCGCCAGCAGCCCCCGGGTCCAGAACACCGGGGAGCTGTTTTTT. It is translated as CASSPRVQNTGELFF.

V is TRBV28 and J is TRBJ2-7, with D unresolved. Germline values: CDR1 MDHEN, CDR2 SYDVKM. V was trimmed by 8 bases and J by 2 bases, leaving 13 bases between them. The CDR3 is 13 amino acids. The CDR3 protein is CASRSISPYEQYF. For the CDR3, the DNA is TGTGCCAGCCGGAGTATAAGTCCCTACGAGCAGTACTTC.

The chain uses TRBV9 and TRBJ2-2; D might be TRBD2 (5 bases). The CDR3 length is 17 residues. Germline V CDR1 and CDR2: SGDLS, YYNGEE. V gave up 0 bases and J gave up 0 bases, with 12 bases separating them. CDR3 coding DNA: TGTGCCAGCAGCGTAGCTACCGAACTAGCGAACACCGGGGAGCTGTTTTTT. This translates into CASSVATELANTGELFF.

The chain employs TRBV7-9 and TRBJ2-7; D possibly corresponds to TRBD2 (6 bases). Trimming cost V 4 bases and J 3 bases, with 13 bases left between them. This CDR3 is 14 amino acids long. The germline CDR1 and CDR2 sequences are SEHNR and FQNEAQ (reference sequence). The CDR3 DNA is TGTGCCAGCAGCTCACCGGGAGTTGTCTACGAGCAGTACTTC. It translates to CASSSPGVVYEQYF.

The chain recombines TRBV5-3 with TRBJ2-7; the match to TRBD2 covers 13 bases. TRBV5-3 is identified as an open reading frame with a role that is uncertain. Germline trimming cut 0 bases from V and 4 bases from J; bases unmatched to any gene: 1. This CDR3 has 15 amino acids. The CDR3 coding sequence is TGTGCCAGAAGCTTGGGGACTAGCGGGAGTTACGAGCAGTACTTC. This codes for CARSLGTSGSYEQYF.

The chain recombines TRBV28 with TRBJ1-6, with 7 positions matching TRBD1. Germline V gives CDR1 MDHEN, CDR2 SYDVKM. J lost 9 bases, V lost 7 bases, and 9 bases had no gene match. The CDR3 runs 14 residues. CDR3 DNA: TGTGCCAGCACCCCCGGGACAGTAAGTTCACCCCTCCACTTT. The encoded protein is CASTPGTVSSPLHF. The whole variable domain, remainder taken from reference TRBV28 and TRBJ1-6, is DVKVTQSSRYLVKRTGEKVFLECVQDMDHENMFWYRQDPGLGLRLIYFSYDVKMKEKGDIPEGYSVSREKKERFSLILESASTNQTSMYLCASTPGTVSSPLHFGNGTRLTVT.

The rearrangement links TRBV5-8 to TRBJ2-1; D uncertain. From germline, CDR1 is SGHTS and CDR2 YDEGEE. The CDR3 runs to 16 residues. With 1 base removed from V and 1 base from J, the gap between germline ends came to 12 bases. The chain's CDR3 is CASSLFRIQSYNEQFF. As DNA, the CDR3 is TGTGCCAGCAGCTTGTTCAGAATCCAGTCCTACAATGAGCAGTTCTTC.

This clone was found once. CDR3 DNA: TGTGCCAGCAGCACCCGTAGCGGGAGTTCCTACGAGCAGTACTTC. Protein: CASSTRSGSSYEQYF. The chain joins TRBV7-9 to TRBJ2-7; TRBD2 matches 9 bases. Trimming removed 5 bases from V and 1 base from J; junction bases left unmatched: 6. From germline, CDR1 is SEHNR and CDR2 FQNEAQ (reference sequence). The CDR3 is made up of 15 amino acids.

This chain links TRBV4-2 with TRBJ2-2, with TRBD1 matching over 10 bases. The CDR3 is 17 amino acids. The V gene end was trimmed by 6 bases and the J gene end by 7 bases; junction bases not matched to a gene: 14. The germline V gene encodes CDR1 LGHNA and CDR2 YNFKEQ. Here the CDR3 DNA reads TGTGCCAGCAGGAATTCGGGACAGGGGATTGAGGGCGGGGAGCTGTTTTTT. This sequence encodes CASRNSGQGIEGGELFF.

This clone was seen once. The rearrangement joins TRBV7-9 to TRBJ2-2; 7 nucleotides agree with TRBD1. The V gene's germline CDR1 is SEHNR and CDR2 FQNEAQ (reference sequence). The CDR3 runs 15 residues. The V gene end was trimmed by 2 bases and the J gene end by 7 bases; junction bases not matched to a gene: 7. The CDR3 reads CASSLRDSGIGELFF. The CDR3 coding sequence is TGTGCCAGCAGCTTACGGGACAGTGGGATCGGGGAGCTGTTTTTT.

This chain links TRBV28 with TRBJ1-2; 10 bases are a match to TRBD1. With V trimmed by 4 bases and J by 3 bases, 5 bases remained unmatched. The CDR3 runs to 15 residues. CDR1 is MDHEN, CDR2 SYDVKM, per germline. The CDR3: CASSYDRGRDYGYTF. The CDR3 bases are TGTGCCAGCAGTTACGACAGGGGGCGCGACTATGGCTACACCTTC.

This clone was counted between two and nine times. The CDR3 bases are TGCGCCAGCAGTGGCGGACAGGGGGCCAGGAATGAGCAGTTCTTC. This translates into CASSGGQGARNEQFF. The rearrangement links TRBV10-1 to TRBJ2-1; TRBD1 matches at 11 bases. CDR1 is WNHNN, CDR2 SYGVQD, per germline (reference sequence). V gave up 4 bases and J gave up 7 bases; unmatched junction bases: 6. The CDR3 covers 15 residues.

This chain joins TRBV10-3 and TRBJ2-1; 9 positions match TRBD2. Trimming took 3 bases from V and 4 from J; bases not matched to a gene: 19. The CDR3 is 20 amino acids. Germline CDR1 reads ENHRY; CDR2 reads SYGVKD. The CDR3 DNA follows: TGTGCCATCAGTGACACGACAGGGATTAGCGGGAGTAAGGGGTACAATGAGCAGTTCTTC. Translating it yields CAISDTTGISGSKGYNEQFF.

This clone came up a few times. The rearrangement uses TRBV9 and TRBJ2-5; 9 nucleotides match TRBD1. This CDR3 region has 15 residues. Germline V gene lookup returns CDR1 SGDLS and CDR2 YYNGEE. Losses at the gene ends were 4 bases for V and 5 bases for J; bases not matched to a gene: 9. CDR3 in DNA: TGTGCCAGCAGCCAACAAACAGGGGGCTTGGAGACCCAGTACTTC. Encoded protein: CASSQQTGGLETQYF.

The table lists this clone with a count of one. The CDR3: CASSIRPGTGGNQPQHF. DNA of the CDR3: TGCGCCAGCAGCATTCGCCCAGGGACGGGGGGGAATCAGCCCCAGCATTTT. The rearrangement joins TRBV5-1 to TRBJ1-5, with a weak D call TRBD1 (5 bases). V was shortened by 4 bases and J by 4 bases, with 21 bases between the two germline ends. The CDR3 is 17 amino acids. Germline V gene lookup returns CDR1 SGHRS and CDR2 YFSETQ.